The 18 T cell receptor beta chains in this list originate from one sample, sequenced in a study of blood T cell repertoires in COVID-19. The table came from immunoSEQ multiplex PCR; TCRdb's copy has only in-frame clones and leaves some out. The data hold about 140,000 clones, with over 60% observed a single time. What was sequenced was peripheral blood. These TCRs come from a man in his fifties with acute or convalescent COVID-19.

This clone was counted once. The chain links TRBV20-1 to TRBJ1-1; 10 bases line up with TRBD1. Per the germline V gene, CDR1 is DFQATT and CDR2 is SNEGSKA (reference sequence). The CDR3 has 14 residues. The trim removed 3 bases at V and 6 bases at J, leaving 7 bases unmatched. This chain's CDR3 is CSASQTGGASEAFF. CDR3 in DNA: TGCAGTGCTAGTCAGACAGGGGGCGCCTCTGAAGCTTTCTTT.

This clone has only one observation. The chain links TRBV24-1 to TRBJ2-5, with a possible D match to TRBD2 (5 bases). Germline assignment: CDR1 KGHDR and CDR2 SFDVKD. The CDR3 loop spans 15 amino acids. With 3 bases removed from V and 5 bases from J, the gap between germline ends came to 15 bases. The CDR3 loop is CATSDTGNPWETQYF. Here the CDR3 DNA reads TGTGCCACCAGTGATACCGGGAACCCGTGGGAGACCCAGTACTTC.

As DNA, the CDR3 is TGTGCCTGGACAGATAACTATGGCTACACCTTC. Its translation is CAWTDNYGYTF. The rearrangement joins TRBV30 to TRBJ1-2, with unresolved D. The length of the CDR3 is 11 residues. Germline loops: CDR1 GTSNPN, CDR2 SVGIG (reference sequence). V shed 4 bases and J shed 1 base, with 4 bases lying between them.

This chain joins TRBV6-1 and TRBJ2-1; a possible D gene is TRBD2 (5 bases). V lost 1 base and J 0 bases, leaving 13 bases between the germline ends. This CDR3 has 17 residues. Germline V gene lookup returns CDR1 MNHNS and CDR2 SASEGT. The CDR3 loop reads CASSEVDGVGSYNEQFF. The CDR3 bases are TGTGCCAGCAGTGAAGTTGACGGGGTGGGCTCCTACAATGAGCAGTTCTTC.

This clone has more than one count but fewer than ten. The chain joins TRBV2 to TRBJ1-1; 7 nucleotides agree with TRBD1. CDR3 length: 15 amino acids. V shed 4 bases, J shed 3 bases, and the junction held 8 bases outside the gene matches. Germline CDR1 SNHLY, CDR2 FYNNEI. The CDR3 spells CASSVSSGQDTEAFF. DNA for the CDR3: TGTGCCAGCAGTGTTTCCAGCGGACAGGACACTGAAGCTTTCTTT.

This CDR3 is CASRESRVPNIQYF. The CDR3 DNA sequence: TGTGCCAGCAGGGAGTCCCGGGTACCAAACATTCAGTACTTC. The rearrangement uses TRBV6-5 and TRBJ2-4; D not resolved. The CDR3 runs to 14 residues. Trimming pared 6 bases from V and 6 bases from J, leaving 15 bases between. Looked up from germline, CDR1 is MNHEY and CDR2 is SVGAGI.

In this sample, this clone turned up a few times. The gene calls are TRBV2 and TRBJ1-5; D possibly corresponds to TRBD1 (5 bases). CDR3 size: 15 residues. The V and J ends lost 4 bases and 4 bases respectively, with 14 bases between them. The germline V gene encodes CDR1 SNHLY and CDR2 FYNNEI. The CDR3, as DNA: TGTGCCAGCAGTGCTGATGGGGCTGGAAATCAGCCCCAGCATTTT. Translated: CASSADGAGNQPQHF.

V and J are TRBV3-1 (or the pseudogene TRBV3-2) and TRBJ1-5, with D unclear. V lost 0 bases and J 6 bases, leaving 6 bases between the germline ends. From germline, CDR1 is LGHDT and CDR2 YNNKEL (reference sequence). There are 13 residues in the CDR3. In DNA, the CDR3 is TGTGCCAGCAGCCAAGATTTGGCTCAGCCCCAGCATTTT. It codes for CASSQDLAQPQHF.

V usage is TRBV19 and J usage is TRBJ2-1; 12 bases align to TRBD1. J lost 5 bases, V lost 7 bases, and 9 bases had no gene match. The CDR3 length is 16 residues. Germline CDR1 and CDR2: LNHDA and SQIVND (reference sequence). CDR3 residues: CASTGDRGRADNEQFF. As DNA, the CDR3 is TGTGCCAGTACCGGGGACAGGGGGCGAGCGGACAATGAGCAGTTCTTC. The variable domain in full, with the rest retrieved from reference TRBV19 and TRBJ2-1, is DGGITQSPKYLFRKEGQNVTLSCEQNLNHDAMYWYRQDPGQGLRLIYYSQIVNDFQKGDIAEGYSVSREKKESFPLTVTSAQKNPTAFYLCASTGDRGRADNEQFFGPGTRLTVL.

J is TRBJ2-3 and V is TRBV19, with 11 bases aligning to TRBD2. This CDR3 has 17 amino acids. Looked up from germline, CDR1 is LNHDA and CDR2 is SQIVND (reference sequence). V lost 5 bases and J lost 1; bases outside the gene matches: 8. In DNA, the CDR3 is TGTGCCAGTAGTCAACGTCTAGCGGGGGGACGCACAGATACGCAGTATTTT. Its protein product is CASSQRLAGGRTDTQYF.

V usage is TRBV6-5 and J usage is TRBJ1-6, with 7 bases fitting TRBD1. From germline, CDR1 is MNHEY and CDR2 SVGAGI. V was clipped by 4 bases and J by 10 bases; unmatched bases: 7. The CDR3 totals 14 residues. CDR3: CASSFQGVGSPLHF. The CDR3 DNA reads TGTGCCAGCAGTTTCCAGGGGGTAGGGTCACCCCTCCACTTT.

This chain links TRBV9 with TRBJ2-7, with TRBD2 identical over 8 bases. V gave up 3 bases and J gave up 4 bases; unmatched junction bases: 9. Germline loops: CDR1 SGDLS, CDR2 YYNGEE. This CDR3 has 15 amino acids. The CDR3 nucleotides are TGTGCCAGCAGCGAGAGGGGGACTAGTGGGTACGAGCAGTACTTC. It specifies CASSERGTSGYEQYF.

The chain joins TRBV19 to TRBJ1-2, with TRBD1 identical over 9 bases. This CDR3 has 13 amino acids. Germline CDR1 LNHDA, CDR2 SQIVND (reference sequence). With V trimmed by 6 bases and J by 8 bases, 7 bases remained unmatched. This CDR3 reads CASREQGAQGYTF. In DNA form, the CDR3 reads TGTGCCAGTAGGGAACAGGGGGCGCAAGGCTACACCTTC.

The V gene is TRBV5-1, the J gene TRBJ2-1, with TRBD2 identical over 7 bases. V was clipped by 5 bases and J by 5 bases; unmatched bases: 4. Germline CDR1 is SGHRS and CDR2 is YFSETQ. CDR3 size: 13 residues. In DNA form, the CDR3 reads TGCGCCAGCAGTCCGGGGGGACACAATGAGCAGTTCTTC. Protein: CASSPGGHNEQFF.

This chain joins TRBV6-5 and TRBJ2-5; a possible D gene is TRBD2 (6 bases). With 6 bases removed from V and 8 bases from J, the gap between germline ends came to 13 bases. CDR1 and CDR2 from the germline V gene are MNHEY and SVGAGI. This CDR3 has 12 residues. CDR3 DNA sequence: TGTGCCAGCAGAGGAAGGGAGGTAACCCAGTACTTC. It is translated as CASRGREVTQYF.

The sample holds a few counts of this clone. The gene calls are TRBV19 and TRBJ1-1; no reliable D call. The CDR3 covers 13 residues. Trimming took off 10 bases at V and 4 bases at J, with 16 bases between the two ends. Germline assignment: CDR1 LNHDA and CDR2 SQIVND (reference sequence). This chain's CDR3 is CATKREGSTEAFF. CDR3 in DNA: TGTGCCACCAAGAGAGAAGGGAGCACTGAAGCTTTCTTT.

This rearrangement joins TRBV25-1 to TRBJ1-1; weak D call: TRBD1 (6 bases). There are 14 residues in the CDR3. The germline V and J ends were trimmed by 8 bases and 3 bases, with 16 bases remaining between them. Germline V gene sequence: CDR1 MGHDK, CDR2 SYGVNS. CDR3 sequence: CASGRGGTDTEAFF. CDR3 nucleotide sequence: TGTGCCAGCGGGAGGGGGGGGACTGACACTGAAGCTTTCTTT.

This clone was observed once. The genes are TRBV30 and TRBJ1-1, with 9 bases aligning to TRBD1. The CDR3 is 13 amino acids. Germline CDR1 is GTSNPN and CDR2 is SVGIG (reference sequence). V dropped 5 bases and J dropped 5; count of bases not matched to a gene: 6. CDR3: CAWGTGGWTEAFF. DNA of the CDR3: TGTGCCTGGGGAACAGGGGGCTGGACTGAAGCTTTCTTT. The full variable domain, in which reference TRBV30 and TRBJ1-1 provide the parts outside the CDR3, is SQTIHQWPATLVQPVGSPLSLECTVEGTSNPNLYWYRQAAGRGLQLLFYSVGIGQISSEVPQNLSASRPQDRQFILSSKKLLLSDSGFYLCAWGTGGWTEAFFGQGTRLTVV.